One and the same sample provided the 28 T cell receptor beta chains below, sequenced in a study of regulatory T cells in long-lasting Graves disease. Time point in this sample: persistent/refractory GD, antithyroid drugs over 5 years with positive TRAb. With RNA extracted from PBMCs as input, the TCR library was made. Library construction for TCR beta used iRepertoire HTBI primers and Arm-PCR of CDR3 regions. TCRdb re-analysed the multiplex PCR reads in MiXCR, keeping a single row per CDR3 protein. The repertoire has roughly 700,000 distinct CDR3 sequences, 30% of them found once; the top ten carry 42%. This sample comprised peripheral blood mononuclear cells (PBMCs), obtained when the disease was refractory, from a patient treated with antithyroid drugs. The receptors come from a female donor with Graves disease.

DNA for the CDR3: TGTGCCAGCAAGCCCCACAGGAGTAGCAATCAGCCCCAGCATTTT. It encodes CASKPHRSSNQPQHF. J is TRBJ1-5 and V is TRBV6-2 or TRBV6-3; possible D gene TRBD1, 5 bases. This CDR3 comprises 15 residues. Trimming stripped 7 bases from V and 0 bases from J, with 13 bases between. Germline V gene data show CDR1 as MNHEY and CDR2 as SVGEGT.

This clonotype was seen ten or more times. For the CDR3, the DNA is TGTGCCAGCAGCTTAGATAACATCTACGAGCAGTACTTC. Translating it yields CASSLDNIYEQYF. The V gene is TRBV18, the J gene TRBJ2-7; D not certain. CDR1 is KGHSH, CDR2 LQKENI, per germline. The ends were cut back, 8 bases at V and 3 bases at J, with 14 bases in the middle. CDR3 length: 13 residues.

The V and J genes are TRBV3-1 and TRBJ2-1, with 9 bases that match TRBD1. Germline trimming cut 2 bases from V and 8 bases from J; bases unmatched to any gene: 10. This CDR3 has 16 residues. Looked up from germline, CDR1 is LGHDT and CDR2 is YNNKEL (reference sequence). The CDR3 bases are TGTGCCAGCAGCCAACAGGGGACAGGGAGGATCCATGAGCAGTTCTTC. Translated, it gives CASSQQGTGRIHEQFF.

This chain connects TRBV7-9 to TRBJ1-1; D is unclear. Trimming stripped 3 bases from V and 3 bases from J, with 17 bases between. The CDR3 runs to 16 residues. Germline V gene sequence: CDR1 SEHNR, CDR2 FQNEAQ (reference sequence). CDR3 coding DNA: TGTGCCAGCAGCTTTACCCCGTCACGGGCCCACACTGAAGCTTTCTTT. Protein product: CASSFTPSRAHTEAFF.

This clonotype was seen at least ten times. The chain has TRBV2 and TRBJ1-4; D possibly corresponds to TRBD1 (6 bases). From germline, CDR1 is SNHLY and CDR2 FYNNEI. Trimming stripped 6 bases from V and 8 bases from J, with 25 bases between. CDR3 length: 17 amino acids. CDR3 nucleotide sequence: TGTGCCAGCAGGGGACACCCCGGAAGAAGTCTGAACGAAAAACTGTTTTTT. This gives the protein CASRGHPGRSLNEKLFF.

This clonotype was counted between two and nine times. The chain uses TRBV25-1 and TRBJ1-2; D is undetermined. CDR1 is MGHDK and CDR2 is SYGVNS in the germline V gene. V lost 2 bases, J lost 8 bases, and 12 bases lay in between. This CDR3 has 13 residues. Here the CDR3 DNA reads TGTGCCAGCAGTGAACGGTACAGTGACGGCTACACCTTC. Its protein product is CASSERYSDGYTF.

The chain combines TRBV20-1 with TRBJ2-5, with 10 nucleotides matching TRBD2. Trimming took 7 bases from V and 5 from J; bases not matched to a gene: 7. Germline-derived CDR1 and CDR2 are DFQATT and SNEGSKA (reference sequence). There are 13 residues in the CDR3. The CDR3 spells CSGPSGSWETQYF. The CDR3 DNA reads as TGCAGTGGTCCTAGCGGGAGTTGGGAGACCCAGTACTTC.

This sequence joins TRBV5-1 and TRBJ1-2; TRBD1 matches at 7 bases. CDR1 and CDR2 (germline): SGHRS, YFSETQ. The CDR3 loop spans 12 amino acids. The V segment lost 4 bases and the J segment 12 bases; nucleotides outside the gene matches: 9. For the CDR3, the DNA is TGCGCCAGCAGCAGCGGAACAGGGGAGGACACCTTC. Its translation: CASSSGTGEDTF.

V is TRBV29-1 and J is TRBJ1-1; 7 bases are shared with TRBD1. Germline CDR1 and CDR2: SQVTM and ANQGSEA. V lost 0 bases and J lost 4; bases outside the gene matches: 2. CDR3 length: 13 residues. CDR3 residues: CSVEDQGGTEAFF. CDR3 coding DNA: TGCAGCGTTGAAGACCAGGGGGGCACTGAAGCTTTCTTT.

This clonotype has a handful of counts. The J gene is TRBJ1-3, the V gene TRBV6-1; 7 bases align to TRBD1. The CDR3 totals 16 residues. The ends lost 5 bases at V and 0 bases at J; junction bases unmatched: 7. Per the germline V gene, CDR1 is MNHNS and CDR2 is SASEGT. The DNA of the CDR3 is TGTGCCAGCAGTCGACAGGGTCGGACCTCTGGAAACACCATATATTTT. Translation gives CASSRQGRTSGNTIYF.

This chain connects TRBV7-9 to TRBJ1-5, with 8 bases matching TRBD1. The J segment lost 0 bases and the V segment lost 5 bases, leaving 6 bases of the junction unmatched. The CDR3 is made up of 16 amino acids. The germline V gene has CDR1 SEHNR and CDR2 FQNEAQ (reference sequence). The CDR3 region is CASSEGQAYSNQPQHF. Written as DNA, the CDR3 is TGTGCCAGCAGCGAGGGACAGGCGTATAGCAATCAGCCCCAGCATTTT. The entire variable domain, with the rest obtained from reference TRBV7-9 and TRBJ1-5, is as follows: DTGVSQNPRHKITKRGQNVTFRCDPISEHNRLYWYRQTLGQGPEFLTYFQNEAQLEKSRLLSDRFSAERPKGSFSTLEIQRTEQGDSAMYLCASSEGQAYSNQPQHFGDGTRLSIL.

The rearrangement uses TRBV11-1 and TRBJ1-2, with 8 bases identical to TRBD1. With V trimmed by 3 bases and J by 7 bases, 4 bases remained unmatched. This CDR3 comprises 13 residues. In germline, CDR1 is SGHAT, CDR2 FQDESV (reference sequence). The CDR3 nucleotides are TGTGCCAGCAGCTTCGTGGACAGGGCTGGCTACACCTTC. Its protein product is CASSFVDRAGYTF.

In its sample, this clonotype was seen many times. V is TRBV12-3 or TRBV12-4 and J is TRBJ1-5; tentatively, D is TRBD1 (6 bases). V was clipped by 1 base and J by 5 bases, with 18 bases between them. The CDR3 loop spans 17 amino acids. Here the CDR3 reads CASSLEQGGVFDQPQHF. As DNA, the CDR3 is TGTGCCAGCAGTTTAGAACAGGGTGGAGTGTTTGATCAGCCCCAGCATTTT.

This chain uses TRBV12-3 or TRBV12-4 with TRBJ1-2, with TRBD1 matching 7 bases. The CDR3 loop spans 14 amino acids. J gave up 8 bases and V 5 bases, and 11 bases lay outside the gene matches. The CDR3 DNA is TGTGCCAGCAGTCAGCACCGACAGGGATGGGGCTACACCTTC. Its translation: CASSQHRQGWGYTF.

This clonotype was counted a few times. The chain combines TRBV7-6 with TRBJ1-5, with a possible D match to TRBD1 (5 bases). CDR3 size: 14 residues. CDR1 and CDR2 from the germline V gene are SGHVS and FNYEAQ. V lost 2 bases, J lost 5 bases, and 10 bases lay in between. As DNA, the CDR3 is TGTGCCAGCAGCTTATGGGCGGGGGATCAGCCCCAGCATTTT. Translation: CASSLWAGDQPQHF.

The V gene is TRBV19, the J gene TRBJ2-2; 8 nucleotides agree with TRBD1. Germline lookup yields CDR1 LNHDA and CDR2 SQIVND (reference sequence). J lost 7 bases, V lost 4 bases, and 8 bases had no gene match. CDR3 length: 15 residues. In DNA form, the CDR3 reads TGTGCCAGTAGTACTCGGACAGGGATCGGCGGGGAGCTGTTTTTT. This translates into CASSTRTGIGGELFF.

This clonotype turned up a few times. The CDR3 spells CSALWGVDTEAFF. The DNA of the CDR3 is TGCAGCGCTCTATGGGGGGTGGACACTGAAGCTTTCTTT. This chain joins TRBV29-1 and TRBJ1-1; D may be TRBD1 (5 bases). Germline-derived CDR1 and CDR2 are SQVTM and ANQGSEA. This CDR3 has 13 residues. The ends were cut back, 7 bases at V and 3 bases at J, with 15 bases in the middle.

The chain combines TRBV30 with TRBJ1-1, with 7 bases that match TRBD1. The CDR3 has 14 residues. The V segment lost 5 bases and the J segment 7 bases; nucleotides outside the gene matches: 13. Germline V gene sequence: CDR1 GTSNPN, CDR2 SVGIG (reference sequence). The CDR3, as DNA: TGTGCCTGGTCTGGGGAAGCGGGACAGAGTGAAGCTTTCTTT. The encoded protein is CAWSGEAGQSEAFF.

The sample holds a few counts of this clonotype. This chain joins TRBV7-3 and TRBJ1-1; 7 nucleotides agree with TRBD1. CDR3 length equals 17 residues. Germline V gives CDR1 SGHTA, CDR2 FQGTGA. Losses at the gene ends were 5 bases for V and 0 bases for J; bases not matched to a gene: 12. DNA of the CDR3: TGTGCCAGCAGCACCCCTCAGGGGGGGCCCATGAACACTGAAGCTTTCTTT. This sequence encodes CASSTPQGGPMNTEAFF.

The V and J genes are TRBV28 and TRBJ1-3; D call uncertain. CDR1 MDHEN and CDR2 SYDVKM come from the germline V gene. The length of the CDR3 is 11 residues. The germline V and J ends were trimmed by 7 bases and 6 bases, with 7 bases remaining between them. The CDR3 bases are TGTGCCAGCACCACAATAAACACCATATATTTT. This sequence encodes CASTTINTIYF.

This chain uses TRBV4-2 with TRBJ1-4; D remains ambiguous. V lost 0 bases to trimming and J lost 7 bases, with 12 bases between them. The CDR3 sequence is 15 residues long. CDR1 and CDR2 from the germline V gene are LGHNA and YNFKEQ. CDR3 nucleotide sequence: TGTGCCAGCAGCCAAGAGTCAGCGGACCTTGAAAAACTGTTTTTT. Protein: CASSQESADLEKLFF.

Note on this clonotype: Just one base apart from a much larger clone, this may be a read error. The V call is TRBV10-3, the J call TRBJ2-7; D unresolved. CDR3 length: 13 amino acids. Germline V gene sequence: CDR1 ENHRY, CDR2 SYGVKD. CDR3 sequence (DNA): TGTGCCAGCTGCCAGCGATTCTCCTACGAGCAGTGCTTC. This sequence encodes CASCQRFSYEQCF.

This clonotype was observed a handful of times. The chain couples TRBV30 to TRBJ1-2; 8 nucleotides agree with TRBD1. The CDR3 totals 13 residues. From germline, CDR1 is GTSNPN and CDR2 SVGIG (reference sequence). Trimming at V came to 0 bases and at J to 4 bases, leaving 1 base not matched to a gene. The CDR3 protein is CAWSVGQAYGYTF. DNA of the CDR3: TGTGCCTGGAGTGTGGGACAGGCCTATGGCTACACCTTC.

The V and J genes are TRBV2 and TRBJ2-1; D possibly corresponds to TRBD2 (5 bases). CDR3 length equals 14 residues. Trimming shortened V by 4 bases and J by 1 base, and 8 bases separated the two germline ends. Germline V gene data show CDR1 as SNHLY and CDR2 as FYNNEI. This chain's CDR3 is CASSGGSSYNEQFF. For the CDR3, the DNA is TGTGCCAGCAGTGGAGGGTCATCCTACAATGAGCAGTTCTTC.

This clonotype was counted ten times or more. The rearrangement uses TRBV29-1 and TRBJ1-1; D is unresolved. The CDR3 has 12 amino acids. The V end lost 4 bases, the J end lost 2 bases, and 8 bases lay between the germline ends. Per germline, CDR1 SQVTM and CDR2 ANQGSEA. In nucleotides, the CDR3 is TGCAGCGTTGGTCGGGGAAACACTGAAGCTTTCTTT. It encodes CSVGRGNTEAFF.

This chain uses TRBV6-1 with TRBJ1-6; 7 bases map to TRBD1. The ends lost 10 bases at V and 3 bases at J; junction bases unmatched: 12. The CDR3 loop spans 16 amino acids. Germline V gene sequence: CDR1 MNHNS, CDR2 SASEGT. The CDR3 region is CATTRNGQDYNSPLHF. For the CDR3, the DNA is TGTGCCACCACAAGAAACGGACAGGACTATAATTCACCCCTCCACTTT.

This clonotype was detected a few times. The gene calls are TRBV11-2 and TRBJ1-2; D is undetermined. Trimming took off 7 bases at V and 0 bases at J, with 18 bases between the two ends. The CDR3 has 16 amino acids. Per the germline V gene, CDR1 is SGHAT and CDR2 is FQNNGV. CDR3 nucleotides: TGTGCCAGCAACCGGAGGGCTTTTGGGACTAACTATGGCTACACCTTC. Amino acid sequence: CASNRRAFGTNYGYTF.

The V and J genes are TRBV5-1 and TRBJ2-7; D gene unclear. CDR1 and CDR2 (germline): SGHRS, YFSETQ. The CDR3 is made up of 13 amino acids. Trimming left V 7 bases short and J 2 bases short, with 13 bases between. Here the CDR3 reads CASLDIDTYEQYF. The DNA of the CDR3 is TGCGCCAGCCTCGACATCGACACCTACGAGCAGTACTTC. Full variable domain (rest looked up from reference TRBV5-1 and TRBJ2-7): KAGVTQTPRYLIKTRGQQVTLSCSPISGHRSVSWYQQTPGQGLQFLFEYFSETQRNKGNFPGRFSGRQFSNSRSEMNVSTLELGDSALYLCASLDIDTYEQYFGPGTRLTVT.